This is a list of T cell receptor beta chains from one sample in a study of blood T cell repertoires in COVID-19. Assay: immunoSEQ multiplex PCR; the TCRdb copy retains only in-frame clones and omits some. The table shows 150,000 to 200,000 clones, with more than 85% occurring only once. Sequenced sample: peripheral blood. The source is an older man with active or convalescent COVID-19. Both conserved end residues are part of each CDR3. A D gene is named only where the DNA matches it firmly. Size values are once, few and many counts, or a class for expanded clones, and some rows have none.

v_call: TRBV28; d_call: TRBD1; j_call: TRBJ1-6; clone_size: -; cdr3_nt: TGTGCCAGCGCGGTGGGGACAGGGGGTTCACCCCTCCACTTT; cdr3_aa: CASAVGTGGSPLHF
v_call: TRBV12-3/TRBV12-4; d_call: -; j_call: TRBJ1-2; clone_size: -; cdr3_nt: TGTGCCAGCAGTTTCGAGGGTAGCTATGGCTACACCTTC; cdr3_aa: CASSFEGSYGYTF
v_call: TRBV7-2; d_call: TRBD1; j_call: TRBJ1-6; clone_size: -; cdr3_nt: TGTGCCAGCAGCTTAACACGGACAGGGGGGCCAGGGTCACCCCTCCACTTT; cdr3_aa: CASSLTRTGGPGSPLHF
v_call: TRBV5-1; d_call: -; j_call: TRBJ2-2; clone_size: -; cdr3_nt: TGCGCCAGCAGCTTGTCAGGGGACACCGGGGAGCTGTTTTTT; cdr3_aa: CASSLSGDTGELFF
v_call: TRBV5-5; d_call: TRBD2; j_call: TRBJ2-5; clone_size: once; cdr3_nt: TGTGCCAGCAGCCCCGATCTCGGGGGGGGCCAAGAGACCCAGTACTTC; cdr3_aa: CASSPDLGGGQETQYF
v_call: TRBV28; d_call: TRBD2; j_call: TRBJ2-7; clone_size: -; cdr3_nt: TGTGCCAGCAGTTTAGGGTCGGGGGGCTCCTACGAGCAGTACTTC; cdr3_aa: CASSLGSGGSYEQYF
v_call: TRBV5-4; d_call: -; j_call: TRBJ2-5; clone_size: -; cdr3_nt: TGTGCCAGCAGCGGAACAGATAAAGAGACCCAGTACTTC; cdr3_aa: CASSGTDKETQYF
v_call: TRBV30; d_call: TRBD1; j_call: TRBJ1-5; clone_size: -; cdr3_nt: TGTGCCTGGAGTGGTGGGGCAGGGGGCTTTCAGCCCCAGCATTTT; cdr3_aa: CAWSGGAGGFQPQHF
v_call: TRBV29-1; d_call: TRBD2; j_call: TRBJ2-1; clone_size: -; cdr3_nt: TGCAGCGGGGCTCGGGCTAGCGGGGGGTCGGAGCAGTTCTTC; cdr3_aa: CSGARASGGSEQFF
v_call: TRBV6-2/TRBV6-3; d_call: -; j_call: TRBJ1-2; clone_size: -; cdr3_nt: TGTGCCAGCAGTCGGGCGGACAGATATGGCTACACCTTC; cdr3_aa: CASSRADRYGYTF
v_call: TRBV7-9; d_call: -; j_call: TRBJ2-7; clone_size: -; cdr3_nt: TGTGCCAGCAGGCTAGCAGGGGGGAACGAGCAGTACTTC; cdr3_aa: CASRLAGGNEQYF
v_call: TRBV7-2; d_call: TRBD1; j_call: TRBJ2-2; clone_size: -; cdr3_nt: TGTGCCAGCAGCTTCGCCAGGGACCGGGACAGATACACCGGGGAGCTGTTTTTT; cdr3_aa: CASSFARDRDRYTGELFF
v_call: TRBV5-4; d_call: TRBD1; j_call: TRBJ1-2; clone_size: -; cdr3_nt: TGTGCCAGCAGCTCCCGGGACAGGGAAGGCTATGGCTACACCTTC; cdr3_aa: CASSSRDREGYGYTF
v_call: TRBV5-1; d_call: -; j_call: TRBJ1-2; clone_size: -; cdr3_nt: TGCGCCAGCAGACAGGACAGCTATGGCTACACCTTC; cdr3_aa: CASRQDSYGYTF
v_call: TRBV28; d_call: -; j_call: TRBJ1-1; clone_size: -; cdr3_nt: TGTGCCAGTGCGGAGGGCACTGAAGCTTTCTTT; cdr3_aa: CASAEGTEAFF
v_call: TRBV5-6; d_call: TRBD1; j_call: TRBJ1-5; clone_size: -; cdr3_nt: TGTGCCAGCAGCTTGCCTTTACAGGGGAATCGGCTAAACAATCAGCCCCAGCATTTT; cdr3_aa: CASSLPLQGNRLNNQPQHF
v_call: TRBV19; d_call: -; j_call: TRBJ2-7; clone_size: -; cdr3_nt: TGTGCCAGTAGCGGGAGATTAAATTTCGAGCAGTACTTC; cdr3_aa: CASSGRLNFEQYF
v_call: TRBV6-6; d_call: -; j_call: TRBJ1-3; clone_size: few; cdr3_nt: TGTGCCAGCAGTTACTCTCTTGTGTCAGCTGGAAACACCATATATTTT; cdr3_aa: CASSYSLVSAGNTIYF
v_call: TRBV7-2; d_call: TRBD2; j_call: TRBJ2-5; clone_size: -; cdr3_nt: TGTGCCAGCAGCTGGACTAGCGGGGTATTTGAGACCCAGTACTTC; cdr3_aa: CASSWTSGVFETQYF
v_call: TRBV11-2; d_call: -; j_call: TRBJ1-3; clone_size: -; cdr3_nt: TGTGCCAGCAGCCGCTTGACGAGGAACTCTGGAAACACCATATATTTT; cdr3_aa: CASSRLTRNSGNTIYF
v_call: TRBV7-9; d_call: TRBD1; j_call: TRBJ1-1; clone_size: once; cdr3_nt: TGTGCCAGCAGCTTCCCACCCTCCAGGGGGCTAGAGACTGAAGCTTTCTTT; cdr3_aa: CASSFPPSRGLETEAFF
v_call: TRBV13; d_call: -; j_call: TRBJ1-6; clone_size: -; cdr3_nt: TGTGCCAGCAGCAATAGGGGGGGCAATTCACCCCTCCACTTT; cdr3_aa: CASSNRGGNSPLHF
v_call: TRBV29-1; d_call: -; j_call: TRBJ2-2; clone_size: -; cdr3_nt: TGCAGCGCCGGACAGAACTTAGCGAACACCGGGGAGCTGTTTTTT; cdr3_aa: CSAGQNLANTGELFF
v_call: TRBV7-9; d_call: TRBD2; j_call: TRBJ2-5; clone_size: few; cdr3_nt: TGTGCCAGCAGCTCACCTTCTAGCGGGGGGTCACAAGAGACCCAGTACTTC; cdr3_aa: CASSSPSSGGSQETQYF
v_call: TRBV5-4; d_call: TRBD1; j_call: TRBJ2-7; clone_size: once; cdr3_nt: TGTGCCAGCAGCTTGGTGGGACAGGGGATTGGAGAGCAGTACTTC; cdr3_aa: CASSLVGQGIGEQYF
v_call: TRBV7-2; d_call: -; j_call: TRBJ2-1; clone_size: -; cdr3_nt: TGTGCCAGCAGAGCCGACAGCTTCTACAATGAGCAGTTCTTC; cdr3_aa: CASRADSFYNEQFF
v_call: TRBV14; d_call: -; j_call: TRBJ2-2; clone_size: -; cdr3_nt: TGTGCCAGCAGCCAAGGGAGGACTGCGGACACCGGGGAGCTGTTTTTT; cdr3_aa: CASSQGRTADTGELFF
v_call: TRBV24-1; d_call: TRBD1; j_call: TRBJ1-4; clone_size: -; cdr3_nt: TGTGCCACCAGTGATTCCTCCGGGACAGGGAATGAAAAACTGTTTTTT; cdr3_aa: CATSDSSGTGNEKLFF
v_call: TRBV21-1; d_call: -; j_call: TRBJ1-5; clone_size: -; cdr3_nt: TGTGCCAGCAGCAAAGGATGGAGGGAAGGTAATCAGCCCCAGCATTTT; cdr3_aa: CASSKGWREGNQPQHF